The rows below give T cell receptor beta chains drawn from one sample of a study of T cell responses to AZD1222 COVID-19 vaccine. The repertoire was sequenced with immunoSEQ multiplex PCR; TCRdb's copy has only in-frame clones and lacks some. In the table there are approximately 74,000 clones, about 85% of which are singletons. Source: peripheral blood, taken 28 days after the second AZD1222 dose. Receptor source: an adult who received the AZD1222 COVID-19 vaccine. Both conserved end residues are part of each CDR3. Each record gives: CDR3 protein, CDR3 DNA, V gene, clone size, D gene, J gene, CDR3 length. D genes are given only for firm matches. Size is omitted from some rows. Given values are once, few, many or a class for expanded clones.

CDR3 protein: CASSFAEGGRTEAFF
CDR3 DNA: TGTGCCAGCAGTTTCGCAGAAGGGGGACGGACTGAAGCTTTCTTT
V gene: TRBV6-6
clone size: few
D gene: -
J gene: TRBJ1-1
CDR3 length: 15

CDR3 protein: CASSPTPTDYGYTF
CDR3 DNA: TGTGCCAGCTCACCCACACCGACGGACTATGGCTACACCTTC
V gene: TRBV18
clone size: -
D gene: -
J gene: TRBJ1-2
CDR3 length: 14

CDR3 protein: CASSLEGLGNSPLHF
CDR3 DNA: TGCGCCAGCAGCTTGGAGGGCTTGGGTAATTCACCCCTCCACTTT
V gene: TRBV5-1
clone size: -
D gene: -
J gene: TRBJ1-6
CDR3 length: 15

CDR3 protein: CASSIDLPNGELFF
CDR3 DNA: TGTGCCAGTAGTATAGATCTCCCAAACGGGGAGCTGTTTTTT
V gene: TRBV19
clone size: -
D gene: -
J gene: TRBJ2-2
CDR3 length: 14

CDR3 protein: CASSTTTGVYGYTF
CDR3 DNA: TGTGCCAGCAGCACTACGACCGGCGTTTATGGCTACACCTTC
V gene: TRBV11-2
clone size: -
D gene: -
J gene: TRBJ1-2
CDR3 length: 14

CDR3 protein: CASSYSVGTEAFF
CDR3 DNA: TGTGCCAGCAGTTACAGTGTAGGCACTGAAGCTTTCTTT
V gene: TRBV6-5
clone size: -
D gene: -
J gene: TRBJ1-1
CDR3 length: 13

CDR3 protein: CASRRKFGLITDTQYF
CDR3 DNA: TGTGCCAGCAGAAGGAAATTTGGACTCATCACAGATACGCAGTATTTT
V gene: TRBV27
clone size: -
D gene: -
J gene: TRBJ2-3
CDR3 length: 16

CDR3 protein: CASSLYSGGGTNEKLFF
CDR3 DNA: TGTGCCAGCAGTTTATATAGCGGGGGCGGAACTAATGAAAAACTGTTTTTT
V gene: TRBV28
clone size: -
D gene: -
J gene: TRBJ1-4
CDR3 length: 17

CDR3 protein: CASSLRLETQYF
CDR3 DNA: TGTGCCAGCAGTTTACGATTAGAGACCCAGTACTTC
V gene: TRBV2
clone size: -
D gene: -
J gene: TRBJ2-5
CDR3 length: 12

CDR3 protein: CASSVGQFEDEQYF
CDR3 DNA: TGCGCCAGCAGTGTCGGACAATTTGAGGACGAGCAGTACTTC
V gene: TRBV5-1
clone size: -
D gene: -
J gene: TRBJ2-7
CDR3 length: 14

CDR3 protein: CASIGGYTF
CDR3 DNA: TGTGCCAGCATAGGGGGCTACACCTTC
V gene: TRBV25-1
clone size: once
D gene: -
J gene: TRBJ1-2
CDR3 length: 9

CDR3 protein: CASRGRVGPGELFF
CDR3 DNA: TGCGCCAGCAGGGGCAGGGTAGGGCCCGGGGAGCTGTTTTTT
V gene: TRBV5-1
clone size: -
D gene: -
J gene: TRBJ2-2
CDR3 length: 14

CDR3 protein: CASSADPLAGGGHEQFF
CDR3 DNA: TGTGCCAGCAGCGCTGACCCCCTGGCGGGAGGAGGCCATGAGCAGTTCTTC
V gene: TRBV9
clone size: -
D gene: TRBD2
J gene: TRBJ2-1
CDR3 length: 17

CDR3 protein: CAISESGVYEQYF
CDR3 DNA: TGTGCCATCAGTGAGTCGGGGGTTTACGAGCAGTACTTC
V gene: TRBV10-3
clone size: few
D gene: -
J gene: TRBJ2-7
CDR3 length: 13

CDR3 protein: CASSQDLAGGVGELFF
CDR3 DNA: TGTGCCAGCAGCCAAGATCTAGCGGGAGGCGTCGGGGAGCTGTTTTTT
V gene: TRBV4-2
clone size: -
D gene: TRBD2
J gene: TRBJ2-2
CDR3 length: 16